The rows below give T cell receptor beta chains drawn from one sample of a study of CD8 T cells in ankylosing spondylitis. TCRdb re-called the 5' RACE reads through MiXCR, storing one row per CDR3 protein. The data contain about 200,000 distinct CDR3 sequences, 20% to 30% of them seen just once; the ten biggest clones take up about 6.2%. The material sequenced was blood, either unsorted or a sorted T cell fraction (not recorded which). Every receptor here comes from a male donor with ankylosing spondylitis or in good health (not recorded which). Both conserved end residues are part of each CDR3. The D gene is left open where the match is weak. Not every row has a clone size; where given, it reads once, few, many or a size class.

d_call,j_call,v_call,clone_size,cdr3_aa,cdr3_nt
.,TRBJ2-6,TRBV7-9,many,CASSSSTDSGANVLTF,TGTGCCAGCAGCTCCTCGACTGACTCTGGGGCCAACGTCCTGACTTTC
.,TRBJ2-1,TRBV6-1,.,CASSGDVRNHEQFF,TGTGCCAGCAGCGGGGACGTCAGGAACCATGAGCAGTTCTTC
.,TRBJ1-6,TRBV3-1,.,CASSREGLLDSPLHF,TGTGCCAGCAGCCGGGAAGGTTTGCTTGATTCACCCCTCCACTTT
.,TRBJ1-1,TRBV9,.,CASSVGGKGDTEAFF,TGTGCCAGCAGCGTAGGAGGCAAGGGTGACACTGAAGCTTTCTTT
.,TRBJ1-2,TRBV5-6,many,CASSLDRNYYTF,TGTGCCAGCAGCTTGGACCGGAATTACTACACCTTC
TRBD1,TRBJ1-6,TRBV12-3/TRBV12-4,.,CASSFMGQNSPLHF,TGTGCCAGCAGTTTTATGGGACAGAATTCACCCCTCCACTTT
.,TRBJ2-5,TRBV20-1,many,CSAREGFRRGRETQYF,TGCAGTGCTAGAGAGGGTTTTAGGAGGGGACGGGAGACCCAGTACTTC
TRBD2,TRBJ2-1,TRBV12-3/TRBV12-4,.,CASSHYSGTIGGEQFF,TGTGCCAGCAGTCACTACTCCGGGACTATAGGCGGTGAGCAGTTCTTC
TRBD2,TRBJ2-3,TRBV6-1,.,CASSKRTSGSADTQYF,TGTGCCAGCAGTAAACGGACTAGCGGGAGTGCAGATACGCAGTATTTT
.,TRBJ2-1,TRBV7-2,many,CASFPGREDYNEQFF,TGTGCCAGCTTCCCCGGGCGGGAAGACTACAATGAGCAGTTCTTC
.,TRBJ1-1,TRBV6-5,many,CASSYGGLRSIAEAFF,TGTGCCAGCAGTTACGGCGGCCTCAGGTCGATCGCTGAAGCTTTCTTT
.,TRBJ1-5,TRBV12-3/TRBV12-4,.,CASRADWDSNQPQHF,TGTGCCAGCAGGGCCGATTGGGATAGCAATCAGCCCCAGCATTTT
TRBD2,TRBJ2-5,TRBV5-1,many,CASSLLGGEETQYF,TGCGCCAGCAGCTTGCTGGGAGGGGAAGAGACCCAGTACTTC
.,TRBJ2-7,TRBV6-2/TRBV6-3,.,CASRTPSYEQYF,TGTGCCAGCAGGACACCTTCCTACGAGCAGTACTTC
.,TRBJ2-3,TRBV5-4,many,CASSPVAADTQYF,TGTGCCAGCAGCCCCGTGGCGGCAGATACGCAGTATTTT
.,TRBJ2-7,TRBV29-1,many,CSVAVASYEQYF,TGCAGCGTTGCCGTTGCCTCCTACGAGCAGTACTTC
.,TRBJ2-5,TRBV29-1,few,CSVVSSQETQYF,TGCAGCGTTGTGTCCAGCCAAGAGACCCAGTACTTC
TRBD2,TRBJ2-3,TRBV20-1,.,CSATGLAGHTDTQYF,TGCAGTGCCACAGGACTAGCGGGGCACACAGATACGCAGTATTTT
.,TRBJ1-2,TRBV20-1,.,CSADKGIRDGYTF,TGCAGTGCGGACAAGGGAATTAGGGATGGCTACACCTTC
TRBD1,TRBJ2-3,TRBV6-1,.,CASSQGQVTDTQYF,TGTGCCAGCAGTCAAGGACAGGTCACAGATACGCAGTATTTT
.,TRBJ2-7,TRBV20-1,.,CSAILSSYEQYF,TGCAGTGCTATTCTGAGCTCCTACGAGCAGTACTTC
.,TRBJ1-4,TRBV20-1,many,CSAPADRRNEKLFF,TGCAGTGCTCCTGCCGACAGGAGGAATGAAAAACTGTTTTTT
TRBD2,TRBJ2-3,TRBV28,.,CATTSSGRAGLDTQYF,TGTGCCACCACTTCCAGCGGGAGGGCGGGGTTGGATACGCAGTATTTT
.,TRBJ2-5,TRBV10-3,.,CAISESSRYQETQYF,TGTGCCATCAGTGAGTCGTCGAGGTACCAAGAGACCCAGTACTTC
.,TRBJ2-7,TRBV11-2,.,CASSLIDSLTYEQYF,TGTGCCAGCAGCTTGATAGACAGCCTCACCTACGAGCAGTACTTC
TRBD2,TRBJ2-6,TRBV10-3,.,CAISEQLAKGPGANVLTF,TGTGCCATCAGCGAACAACTAGCGAAAGGCCCTGGGGCCAACGTCCTGACTTTC
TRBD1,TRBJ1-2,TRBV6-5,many,CASSSGTGGFGYTF,TGTGCCAGCAGTTCCGGGACAGGGGGCTTTGGCTACACCTTC
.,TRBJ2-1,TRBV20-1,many,CSARESNEQFF,TGCAGTGCTAGAGAGAGTAATGAGCAGTTCTTC
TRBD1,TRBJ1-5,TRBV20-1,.,CSARQGQGKDQPQHF,TGCAGTGCTAGACAGGGACAGGGAAAGGATCAGCCCCAGCATTTT
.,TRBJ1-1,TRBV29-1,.,CSVGRLTEAFF,TGCAGCGTTGGTCGGTTAACGGAAGCTTTCTTT
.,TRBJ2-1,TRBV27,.,CASSLQGSAYNEQFF,TGTGCCAGCAGTTTACAGGGTTCAGCCTACAATGAGCAGTTCTTC
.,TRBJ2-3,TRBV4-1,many,CASSQAYGVTDTQYF,TGCGCCAGCAGCCAAGCATATGGGGTCACAGATACGCAGTATTTT
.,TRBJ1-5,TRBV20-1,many,CSATSDILNQPQHF,TGCAGTGCTACCTCGGACATACTCAATCAGCCCCAGCATTTT
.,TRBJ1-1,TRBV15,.,CATSWKGGNTEAFF,TGTGCCACCAGCTGGAAGGGGGGAAACACTGAAGCTTTCTTT
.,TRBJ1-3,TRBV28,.,CASESGTTRNTIYF,TGTGCCAGCGAATCCGGGACAACCAGAAACACCATATATTTT
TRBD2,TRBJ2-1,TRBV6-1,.,CASSQEAGFYNEQFF,TGTGCCAGCAGTCAAGAAGCGGGATTCTACAATGAGCAGTTCTTC
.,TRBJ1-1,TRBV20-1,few,CSATDQNTEAFF,TGCAGTGCTACCGACCAGAACACTGAAGCTTTCTTT
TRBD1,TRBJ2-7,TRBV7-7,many,CASSLGPGGNYEQYF,TGTGCTAGCAGCTTAGGGCCAGGGGGCAATTACGAGCAGTACTTC
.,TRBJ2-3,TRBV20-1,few,CSAPRKRSTDTQYF,TGCAGTGCCCCCCGAAAGAGGAGCACAGATACGCAGTATTTT
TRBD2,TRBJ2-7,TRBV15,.,CATSLGPRLAGAGYEQYF,TGTGCCACCAGCTTAGGGCCCCGACTAGCGGGAGCTGGTTACGAGCAGTACTTC
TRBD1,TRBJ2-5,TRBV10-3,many,CAIRTGVEETQYF,TGTGCCATCCGGACAGGGGTCGAGGAGACCCAGTACTTC
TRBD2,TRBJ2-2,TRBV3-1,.,CASSQDGTRTGELFF,TGTGCCAGCAGCCAAGACGGGACTAGAACCGGGGAGCTGTTTTTT
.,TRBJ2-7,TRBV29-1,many,CSVKGSSYEQYF,TGCAGCGTTAAGGGTAGCTCCTACGAGCAGTACTTC
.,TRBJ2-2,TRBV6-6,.,CASTRTVTGELFF,TGTGCCAGCACCCGGACAGTCACCGGGGAGCTGTTTTTT
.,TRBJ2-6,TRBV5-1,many,CASSLQGTGANVLTF,TGTGCCAGCAGCTTACAGGGCACTGGGGCCAACGTCCTGACTTTC
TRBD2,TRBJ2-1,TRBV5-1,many,CASSLPRSGSTYNEQFF,TGCGCCAGCAGCTTGCCCCGGAGCGGGAGTACCTACAATGAGCAGTTCTTC
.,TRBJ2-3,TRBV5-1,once,CASSSGGTQYF,TGCGCCAGCAGTTCCGGAGGTACGCAGTATTTT
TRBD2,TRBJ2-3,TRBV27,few,CASSLGSSGRPITDTQYF,TGTGCCAGCAGTTTGGGTTCTAGCGGGAGACCGATCACAGATACGCAGTATTTT
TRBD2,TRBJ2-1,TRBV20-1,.,CSASPVAGAGIHEQFF,TGCAGTGCTAGTCCGGTAGCGGGAGCGGGTATCCATGAGCAGTTCTTC
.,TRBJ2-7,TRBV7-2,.,CASSLAPGLEGEQYF,TGTGCCAGCAGCTTAGCTCCGGGTCTCGAGGGCGAGCAGTACTTC
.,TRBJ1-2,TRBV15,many,CATSSTFDYNYGYTF,TGTGCCACCAGCAGCACCTTTGACTATAACTATGGCTACACCTTC
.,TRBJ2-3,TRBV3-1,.,CASSHLDPTDTQYF,TGTGCCAGCAGCCACTTGGATCCCACAGATACGCAGTATTTT